Below are 29 T cell receptor beta chains sequenced from a single sample in a study of cytomegalovirus exposure and HLA in healthy donors. Clones were sequenced by immunoSEQ multiplex PCR, and TCRdb holds only the in-frame ones, with some missing. This sample has some 170,000 clones, with 96% found just once. Sequences were obtained from PBMCs. The receptor set was obtained from a woman younger than 35 in good health and CMV-seronegative.

V usage is TRBV1 and J usage is TRBJ2-5; the DNA was not used to check the table's D call, TRBD2. TRBV1 is classified as a pseudogene. The CDR3 consists of 15 residues. The CDR3 spells CTSLLAGGHQETQYF. CDR3 DNA sequence: TGCACCAGCTTGTTAGCGGGGGGACATCAAGAGACCCAGTACTTC.

The chain has TRBV30 and TRBJ2-5; 11 nucleotides align to TRBD2. This CDR3 has 14 amino acids. Losses at the gene ends were 0 bases for V and 8 bases for J; bases not matched to a gene: 5. CDR1 and CDR2 (germline): GTSNPN, SVGIG (reference sequence). DNA of the CDR3: TGTGCCTGGAGTGTTAGCGGGGGGGCTAGTACCCAGTACTTC. Its translation: CAWSVSGGASTQYF.

The chain employs TRBV7-8 and TRBJ2-7; possible D gene TRBD2, 7 bases. The germline V and J ends were trimmed by 10 bases and 6 bases, with 19 bases remaining between them. CDR3 length: 13 amino acids. Looked up from germline, CDR1 is SGHVS and CDR2 is FQNEAQ. The CDR3, as DNA: TGTGCCACCGGATCACGGGGGGCAATCGAGCAGTACTTC. Translated: CATGSRGAIEQYF.

This clone was observed once. The rearrangement uses TRBV30 and TRBJ1-1; TRBD1 matches at 7 bases. V was pared by 2 bases and J by 0 bases, with 6 bases of the junction left unmatched. Germline-derived CDR1 and CDR2 are GTSNPN and SVGIG (reference sequence). The CDR3 has 15 amino acids. CDR3 amino acids: CAWSHRGWMNTEAFF. CDR3 nucleotides: TGTGCCTGGAGTCACAGGGGATGGATGAACACTGAAGCTTTCTTT.

The chain combines TRBV5-6 with TRBJ2-7; D gene ambiguous. CDR3 length: 13 residues. Per the germline V gene, CDR1 is SGHDT and CDR2 is YYEEEE. The V and J ends lost 2 bases and 1 base respectively, with 7 bases between them. CDR3 amino acids: CASSFGSSYEQYF. In DNA, the CDR3 is TGTGCCAGCAGCTTTGGCAGTTCCTACGAGCAGTACTTC.

This chain joins TRBV21-1 and TRBJ1-2; the D call in the table, TRBD1, was not verified against the DNA. TRBV21-1 is noted as a pseudogene. The CDR3 extends over 16 amino acids. The CDR3 DNA follows: TGTGCCAGCAGCAAAGCGCTTTTTGAGACAGCCTATGGCTACACCTTC. Translating gives CASSKALFETAYGYTF.

This clone was found once. The V call is TRBV27, the J call TRBJ2-7; D is possibly TRBD2 (5 bases). The CDR3 contains 13 residues. V was cut by 7 bases and J by 0 bases, with 10 bases left in between. The germline V gene encodes CDR1 MNHEY and CDR2 SMNVEV (reference sequence). The CDR3 bases are TGTGCCAGCACCCCCCGGGACTCCTACGAGCAGTACTTC. It specifies CASTPRDSYEQYF.

The chain links TRBV2 to TRBJ2-3, with D maybe TRBD2 (5 bases). The CDR3 totals 13 residues. V was clipped by 7 bases and J by 5 bases, with 13 bases between them. CDR1 and CDR2 from the germline V gene are SNHLY and FYNNEI. The CDR3 sequence: CASKRGVGDTQYF. CDR3 nucleotide sequence: TGTGCCAGCAAACGGGGTGTAGGAGATACGCAGTATTTT.

In this sample, this clone turned up once. J is TRBJ2-7 and V is TRBV6-5, with 8 bases that match TRBD1. Germline CDR1 reads MNHEY; CDR2 reads SVGAGI. With 5 bases clipped from V and 3 bases from J, the junction kept 6 bases outside the gene matches. This CDR3 has 14 amino acids. DNA for the CDR3: TGTGCCAGCAGTATCCGGACAGGGATCTACGAGCAGTACTTC. Translating gives CASSIRTGIYEQYF.

This chain uses TRBV23-1 with TRBJ2-7, with 10 positions matching TRBD2. Being an ORF, TRBV23-1 has a function that is uncertain. This CDR3 has 19 amino acids. J was trimmed by 2 bases and V by 3 bases; bases with no gene match: 16. The CDR3 coding sequence is TGCGCCAGCAGTCATTCCCTTGGTAGCGGGGGGATCTCTACCTACGAGCAGTACTTC. Amino acid sequence: CASSHSLGSGGISTYEQYF.

The chain joins TRBV2 to TRBJ1-2; 10 bases match TRBD1. The germline V gene has CDR1 SNHLY and CDR2 FYNNEI. Unmatched junction bases numbered 15, after V lost 6 bases and J lost 5 bases. CDR3 size: 17 residues. CDR3 nucleotide sequence: TGTGCCAGCAGCGCACCGGGACAGGGGTTTATGGATTATGGCTACACCTTC. Translated: CASSAPGQGFMDYGYTF.

This chain joins TRBV4-3 and TRBJ2-3; 7 nucleotides match TRBD1. The J segment lost 5 bases and the V segment lost 0 bases, leaving 5 bases of the junction unmatched. The CDR3 consists of 15 residues. Germline V gene sequence: CDR1 LGHNA, CDR2 YSLEER. This chain's CDR3 is CASSQEYRGIDTQYF. CDR3 nucleotides: TGCGCCAGCAGCCAAGAGTACAGGGGCATAGATACGCAGTATTTT.

The chain joins TRBV6-5 to TRBJ1-2; 9 bases fit TRBD1. V shed 0 bases and J 8 bases; nucleotides not matched to a gene: 10. The length of the CDR3 is 16 residues. Germline V gene lookup returns CDR1 MNHEY and CDR2 SVGAGI. The CDR3 coding sequence is TGTGCCAGCAGTTACTCCGGATCTAGAGACAGGGGGGGCTACACCTTC. Translating gives CASSYSGSRDRGGYTF.

The chain has TRBV7-9 and TRBJ2-5; 11 positions match TRBD2. The CDR3 covers 16 residues. The V gene end was trimmed by 8 bases and the J gene end by 1 base; junction bases not matched to a gene: 9. Germline CDR1 and CDR2: SEHNR and FQNEAQ (reference sequence). The CDR3 DNA reads as TGTGCCAGCGGACAGGGAACTAGCGGGGGCCAAGAGACCCAGTACTTC. Its protein product is CASGQGTSGGQETQYF.

This chain uses TRBV27 with TRBJ2-3; weak D call: TRBD1 (5 bases). Trimming took 2 bases from V and 1 from J, leaving 7 bases between them. CDR1 and CDR2 (germline): MNHEY, SMNVEV (reference sequence). The CDR3 runs 14 residues. The CDR3 loop is CASSLKGGTDTQYF. In nucleotides, the CDR3 is TGTGCCAGCAGTTTAAAAGGGGGCACAGATACGCAGTATTTT.

The V and J genes are TRBV7-9 and TRBJ2-3, with D perhaps matching TRBD2 (6 bases). The V gene's germline CDR1 is SEHNR and CDR2 FQNEAQ (reference sequence). This CDR3 is 14 amino acids long. The V and J ends lost 7 bases and 3 bases respectively, with 14 bases between them. The CDR3 sequence: CASTEGRDTDTQYF. The CDR3 DNA follows: TGTGCCAGCACGGAGGGCAGGGATACAGATACGCAGTATTTT.

The chain links TRBV4-1 to TRBJ1-4; no clear D gene. The CDR3 extends over 16 amino acids. Trimming removed 3 bases from V and 7 bases from J, with 18 bases in between. In germline, CDR1 is MGHRA, CDR2 YSYEKL. The CDR3 DNA sequence: TGCGCCAGCAGCCACCCCAAACGGGATATAGGTGAAAAACTGTTTTTT. This encodes CASSHPKRDIGEKLFF.

The table lists this clone with a count of one. The chain couples TRBV7-8 to TRBJ1-1, with a weak D call TRBD1 (6 bases). Per the germline V gene, CDR1 is SGHVS and CDR2 is FQNEAQ. The V end was cut by 5 bases, the J end by 0 bases, with 13 bases between. The CDR3 has 15 amino acids. CDR3 bases: TGTGCCAGCAGCCCAAAGGGACACTTGAACACTGAAGCTTTCTTT. Its translation: CASSPKGHLNTEAFF.

The chain employs TRBV2 and TRBJ1-5; 8 bases are a match to TRBD1. Germline lookup yields CDR1 SNHLY and CDR2 FYNNEI. The CDR3 contains 12 residues. J lost 13 bases, V lost 2 bases, and 4 bases had no gene match. The CDR3 reads CASSESDRAQHF. The CDR3 DNA is TGTGCCAGCAGTGAATCGGACAGGGCGCAGCATTTT.

This clone was recorded once. This CDR3 is CASSIAGGTNEKLFF. In DNA form, the CDR3 reads TGTGCCAGTAGTATAGCGGGGGGAACTAATGAAAAACTGTTTTTT. The rearrangement links TRBV19 to TRBJ1-4; D possibly corresponds to TRBD1 (5 bases). The CDR3 loop spans 15 amino acids. Trimming shortened V by 1 base and J by 1 base, and 7 bases separated the two germline ends. Germline V lookup: CDR1 LNHDA, CDR2 SQIVND (reference sequence).

The count of this clone is one. J is TRBJ1-3 and V is TRBV27; tentative D call: TRBD1 (6 bases). The CDR3 is 14 residues long. Germline V gene lookup returns CDR1 MNHEY and CDR2 SMNVEV (reference sequence). Trimming took 6 bases from V and 0 from J, leaving 9 bases between them. DNA for the CDR3: TGTGCCAGCAGGGACAGAAACTCTGGAAACACCATATATTTT. This encodes CASRDRNSGNTIYF.

The J gene is TRBJ2-1, the V gene TRBV11-3, with 10 bases fitting TRBD2. The germline V gene encodes CDR1 SGHNT and CDR2 YENEEA. The CDR3 is made up of 16 amino acids. The ends lost 2 bases at V and 2 bases at J; junction bases unmatched: 3. CDR3 nucleotides: TGTGCCAGCAGCTTAATGGGACTAGCGACCTACAATGAGCAGTTCTTC. Protein product: CASSLMGLATYNEQFF. Looking up the rest from reference TRBV11-3 and TRBJ2-1 gives the full variable domain: EAGVVQSPRYKIIEKKQPVAFWCNPISGHNTLYWYLQNLGQGPELLIRYENEEAVDDSQLPKDRFSAERLKGVDSTLKIQPAELGDSAVYLCASSLMGLATYNEQFFGPGTRLTVL.

V is TRBV7-9 and J is TRBJ1-2, with 7 bases lining up with TRBD1. The CDR3 is 16 residues long. Germline CDR1 reads SEHNR; CDR2 reads FQNEAQ (reference sequence). Trimming at V came to 4 bases and at J to 2 bases, leaving 10 bases not matched to a gene. As DNA, the CDR3 is TGTGCCAGCAGCTCCACACAGGGGAGCTCCAACTATGGCTACACCTTC. Translated: CASSSTQGSSNYGYTF.

DNA for the CDR3: TGTGCCATCAGTGCCGAGGACAGCGTTTATGGCTACACCTTC. Encoded protein: CAISAEDSVYGYTF. The rearrangement links TRBV10-3 to TRBJ1-2; weak D call: TRBD1 (6 bases). The V end was cut by 4 bases, the J end by 5 bases, with 14 bases between. CDR1 is ENHRY and CDR2 is SYGVKD in the germline V gene. This CDR3 comprises 14 residues.

V gene TRBV5-4 combines with J gene TRBJ1-2, with D possibly matching TRBD1 (5 bases). Trimming removed 4 bases from V and 8 bases from J, with 12 bases in between. The CDR3 sequence is 12 residues long. Germline values: CDR1 SGHNT, CDR2 YYREEE (reference sequence). The DNA for the CDR3 is TGTGCCAGCAGCCCTGAGCGGGACGGCTACACCTTC. Translation: CASSPERDGYTF.

This chain links TRBV5-6 with TRBJ2-5; TRBD2 is a possible D gene (6 bases). The CDR3 runs to 15 residues. Per the germline V gene, CDR1 is SGHDT and CDR2 is YYEEEE. V shed 6 bases and J shed 5 bases, with 20 bases lying between them. The DNA for the CDR3 is TGTGCCAGCACCTTTCTAACTCTAGGGAGGGAGACCCAGTACTTC. This sequence encodes CASTFLTLGRETQYF.

The rearrangement links TRBV6-1 to TRBJ1-2; 11 nucleotides line up with TRBD1. The CDR3 length is 15 residues. CDR1 and CDR2 from the germline V gene are MNHNS and SASEGT. With V trimmed by 6 bases and J by 3 bases, 6 bases remained unmatched. CDR3 region: CASSPRTGGDYGYTF. The CDR3 DNA reads as TGTGCCAGCAGCCCCAGGACAGGGGGCGACTATGGCTACACCTTC.

The chain links TRBV19 to TRBJ1-1; perhaps TRBD1 as D (6 bases). CDR1 LNHDA and CDR2 SQIVND come from the germline V gene (reference sequence). This CDR3 contains 12 residues. Trimming took 5 bases from V and 8 from J, leaving 12 bases between them. The CDR3 is CASSSQGTEAFF. In DNA, the CDR3 is TGTGCCAGTAGTTCCCAGGGGACAGAAGCTTTCTTT.

The chain employs TRBV25-1 and TRBJ1-1; 7 nucleotides align to TRBD1. Germline CDR1 reads MGHDK; CDR2 reads SYGVNS. V dropped 5 bases and J dropped 7; count of bases not matched to a gene: 19. The CDR3 has 17 residues. The CDR3 bases are TGTGCCAGCAGTTCTACAGGGGAGGACGGGCGGTTGGGTGAAGCTTTCTTT. Residues: CASSSTGEDGRLGEAFF.